What follows is one TCR beta chain and its context. Its antigen is as yet unknown. This record belongs to a study of T cells in localized non-small cell lung cancer. V lost 5 bases, J lost 8 bases, and 9 bases lay in between. Germline assignment: CDR1 SNHLY and CDR2 FYNNEI. This CDR3 has 12 amino acids. Profiling relied on immunoSEQ multiplex PCR, and the TCRdb table lists in-frame clones only, not all of them. The sample yields about 72,000 clones, almost 85% seen once. General study points: Clonality of T cells reached its maximum in uninvolved adjacent lung, surpassing tumor.

This receptor was obtained from a female donor over 55 with stage I lung adenocarcinoma. Specimen: peripheral blood, collected before any cancer treatment. V gene TRBV2 combines with J gene TRBJ1-4; no definite D call. The CDR3 region has the DNA TGTGCCAGCAGTACTACCGACGAAAAACTGTTTTTT. Its protein is CASSTTDEKLFF.